These T cell receptor beta chains were read from a single sample in a study of human T cells and chemical hapten exposure. TCRdb itself ran the RACE reads through MiXCR, one entry per CDR3 protein. Of under 450,000 distinct CDR3 sequences listed, around 4.8% are singletons. Sequenced material: whole blood, taken in connection with sensitization to the hapten diphenylcyclopropenone (DPC). Receptors originate from a woman aged 50 to 60 with alopecia areata. Some clones in this sample may be carry-over from other donors' samples. The CDR3 runs from the conserved cysteine through the conserved F or W. The order of the fields is CDR3 protein, CDR3 DNA, clone size, D gene, V gene, J gene. D genes are given only for firm matches. Clone size is given for some rows only: seen once, a few or many times, or a class if the clone is expanded.

CDR3aa: CASSQEGPSYEQYF; CDR3nt: TGTGCCAGCAGCCAAGAAGGCCCCTCCTACGAGCAGTACTTC; abundance: many; d_gene: .; v_gene: TRBV4-2; j_gene: TRBJ2-7
CDR3aa: CASRSGTGDEQYF; CDR3nt: TGTGCCAGCCGGTCCGGGACAGGGGACGAGCAGTACTTC; abundance: .; d_gene: TRBD1; v_gene: TRBV5-4; j_gene: TRBJ2-7
CDR3aa: CSVEDRRGPPYEQYF; CDR3nt: TGCAGCGTTGAAGATCGACGGGGGCCCCCCTACGAGCAGTACTTC; abundance: many; d_gene: .; v_gene: TRBV29-1; j_gene: TRBJ2-7
CDR3aa: CASEAPTGNYGYTF; CDR3nt: TGTGCCAGCGAGGCACCGACAGGAAACTATGGCTACACCTTC; abundance: many; d_gene: .; v_gene: TRBV6-2/TRBV6-3; j_gene: TRBJ1-2
CDR3aa: CAIETVPTAYEQYF; CDR3nt: TGTGCCATCGAGACAGTCCCAACCGCTTACGAGCAGTACTTC; abundance: many; d_gene: .; v_gene: TRBV10-3; j_gene: TRBJ2-7
CDR3aa: CASSPDLPRGLETQYF; CDR3nt: TGTGCCAGCAGCCCCGACCTCCCCAGGGGGCTAGAGACCCAGTACTTC; abundance: few; d_gene: TRBD1; v_gene: TRBV7-2; j_gene: TRBJ2-5
CDR3aa: CASSFRLAGGETQYF; CDR3nt: TGTGCCAGCAGCTTCCGACTAGCGGGAGGAGAGACCCAGTACTTC; abundance: few; d_gene: TRBD2; v_gene: TRBV5-4; j_gene: TRBJ2-5
CDR3aa: CASSPALASVNQPQHF; CDR3nt: TGTGCCAGCAGCCCCGCCCTGGCCAGCGTTAATCAGCCCCAGCATTTT; abundance: few; d_gene: .; v_gene: TRBV11-1; j_gene: TRBJ1-5
CDR3aa: CASSTRGGESTDTQYF; CDR3nt: TGTGCCAGCAGCACGCGAGGCGGGGAGAGCACAGATACGCAGTATTTT; abundance: many; d_gene: .; v_gene: TRBV9; j_gene: TRBJ2-3
CDR3aa: CATSTRGLTYEQYF; CDR3nt: TGTGCCACCAGCACAAGGGGACTTACCTACGAGCAGTACTTC; abundance: many; d_gene: .; v_gene: TRBV15; j_gene: TRBJ2-7
CDR3aa: CASSYTGQGQNSPLHF; CDR3nt: TGTGCCAGCAGTTACACCGGACAGGGGCAGAATTCACCCCTCCACTTT; abundance: many; d_gene: TRBD1; v_gene: TRBV6-5; j_gene: TRBJ1-6
CDR3aa: CASSLPRVISVMAGELFF; CDR3nt: TGTGCCAGCAGCTTACCTCGCGTGATCTCCGTCATGGCCGGGGAGCTGTTTTTT; abundance: few; d_gene: .; v_gene: TRBV7-9; j_gene: TRBJ2-2
CDR3aa: CASFQGAVGYGYTF; CDR3nt: TGTGCCAGCTTCCAGGGGGCGGTCGGCTATGGCTACACCTTC; abundance: many; d_gene: TRBD1; v_gene: TRBV28; j_gene: TRBJ1-2
CDR3aa: CASSYDASGVGEQFF; CDR3nt: TGTGCCAGCAGTTACGATGCTAGCGGGGTCGGCGAGCAGTTCTTC; abundance: many; d_gene: TRBD2; v_gene: TRBV6-2/TRBV6-3; j_gene: TRBJ2-1
CDR3aa: CASSLRWTGTGYTF; CDR3nt: TGTGCCAGCAGTTTAAGATGGACAGGGACTGGCTACACCTTC; abundance: .; d_gene: TRBD1; v_gene: TRBV27; j_gene: TRBJ1-2
CDR3aa: CASSYEGKGTEAFF; CDR3nt: TGTGCCAGCAGTTACGAGGGAAAAGGCACTGAAGCTTTCTTT; abundance: few; d_gene: .; v_gene: TRBV6-6; j_gene: TRBJ1-1
CDR3aa: CASSQAWGGPGNEQFF; CDR3nt: TGCGCCAGCAGCCAAGCATGGGGCGGGCCGGGAAATGAGCAGTTCTTC; abundance: few; d_gene: .; v_gene: TRBV4-3; j_gene: TRBJ2-1
CDR3aa: CASSPEGAEAFF; CDR3nt: TGTGCCAGCAGTCCGGAGGGAGCTGAAGCTTTCTTT; abundance: many; d_gene: .; v_gene: TRBV6-1; j_gene: TRBJ1-1
CDR3aa: CASSSRGAVTDTQYF; CDR3nt: TGTGCCAGCAGTTCCCGGGGGGCCGTAACAGATACGCAGTATTTT; abundance: many; d_gene: .; v_gene: TRBV12-3/TRBV12-4; j_gene: TRBJ2-3
CDR3aa: CASSLAGGVYEQYF; CDR3nt: TGTGCCAGCAGTTTAGCAGGGGGTGTTTACGAGCAGTACTTC; abundance: few; d_gene: .; v_gene: TRBV12-3/TRBV12-4; j_gene: TRBJ2-7